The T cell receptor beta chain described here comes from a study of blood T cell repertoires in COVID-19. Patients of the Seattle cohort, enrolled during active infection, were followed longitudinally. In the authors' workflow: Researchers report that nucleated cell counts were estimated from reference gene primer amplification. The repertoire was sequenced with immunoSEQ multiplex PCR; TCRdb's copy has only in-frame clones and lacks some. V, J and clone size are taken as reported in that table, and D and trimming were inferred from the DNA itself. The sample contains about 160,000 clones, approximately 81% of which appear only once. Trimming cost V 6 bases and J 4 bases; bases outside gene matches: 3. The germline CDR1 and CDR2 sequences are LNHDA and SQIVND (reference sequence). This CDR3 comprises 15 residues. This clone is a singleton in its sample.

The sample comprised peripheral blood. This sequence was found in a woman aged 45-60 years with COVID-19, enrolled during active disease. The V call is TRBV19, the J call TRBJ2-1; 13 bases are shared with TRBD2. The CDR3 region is CASRLAGGPYNEQFF. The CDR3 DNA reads TGTGCCAGTAGACTAGCGGGGGGGCCTTACAATGAGCAGTTCTTC.